One sample yielded the 2 T cell receptor beta chains listed below, sequenced in a study of blood T cell repertoires in COVID-19. Sequencing used immunoSEQ multiplex PCR; TCRdb keeps in-frame clones, though not all of them. The profile shows under 250,000 clones, 86% of them singletons. Specimen: peripheral blood. The receptor source for this set is a man of 80 years or more with acute or convalescent COVID-19.

This chain connects TRBV18 to TRBJ2-2; D is perhaps TRBD1 (6 bases). Germline values: CDR1 KGHSH, CDR2 LQKENI. Deletions cut 6 bases from V and 3 bases from J, with 14 bases between. CDR3 size: 15 residues. The CDR3 DNA sequence: TGTGCCAGCTCCCCCACCAGGGGAGACACCGGGGAGCTGTTTTTT. Its protein product is CASSPTRGDTGELFF.

The CDR3 protein is CASSILETQYF. DNA for the CDR3: TGTGCCAGCAGCATACTTGAGACCCAGTACTTC. The chain has TRBV7-9 and TRBJ2-5; D is uncertain. Germline V lookup: CDR1 SEHNR, CDR2 FQNEAQ (reference sequence). This CDR3 has 11 residues. V was cut by 5 bases and J by 5 bases, with 6 bases left in between.